These T cell receptor beta chains were read from a single sample in a study of shared clonotypes between healthy human individuals. Sequencing was performed with immunoSEQ multiplex PCR; in TCRdb, only in-frame clones are kept and a portion is missing. The profile covers fewer than 3 million clones, with around 93% appearing a single time and 0.37% taken by the ten largest. Sequences were obtained from naive CD4+ T cells from PBMCs. The receptors were gathered from a man between 18 and 35 years old in good health. Some clones in this sample may be carry-over from other donors' samples. CDR3s include the opening cysteine and the closing phenylalanine or tryptophan. D genes are given only for firm matches. Size tells how often a clone was seen (once, few, many) or the class of an expanded clone, and some rows leave it out.

cdr3_aa: CASSERQGINYGYTF; cdr3_nt: TGTGCCAGCAGTGAAAGGCAGGGGATCAACTATGGCTACACCTTC; v_call: TRBV6-1; d_call: -; j_call: TRBJ1-2; clone_size: -
cdr3_aa: CASSLVRGEAFF; cdr3_nt: TGTGCCAGCAGCTTAGTGAGGGGGGAAGCTTTCTTT; v_call: TRBV11-2; d_call: -; j_call: TRBJ1-1; clone_size: -
cdr3_aa: CSVEDGGAGAFF; cdr3_nt: TGCAGCGTTGAAGATGGGGGGGCGGGAGCTTTCTTT; v_call: TRBV29-1; d_call: -; j_call: TRBJ1-1; clone_size: few
cdr3_aa: CASSLATSGYTF; cdr3_nt: TGTGCCAGCAGTTTGGCGACGAGTGGCTACACCTTC; v_call: TRBV28; d_call: -; j_call: TRBJ1-2; clone_size: -
cdr3_aa: CASSAGIDVLLETQYF; cdr3_nt: TGTGCCAGCAGCGCCGGGATAGACGTCCTTTTAGAGACCCAGTACTTC; v_call: TRBV9; d_call: -; j_call: TRBJ2-5; clone_size: -
cdr3_aa: CASSLKSSNSNQPQHF; cdr3_nt: TGTGCCAGCAGTTTAAAGAGCAGCAATAGCAATCAGCCCCAGCATTTT; v_call: TRBV27; d_call: -; j_call: TRBJ1-5; clone_size: -
cdr3_aa: CASSLVTPLDGSTNEKLFF; cdr3_nt: TGTGCCAGCAGCTTAGTGACCCCCTTAGACGGATCAACTAATGAAAAACTGTTTTTT; v_call: TRBV7-8; d_call: -; j_call: TRBJ1-4; clone_size: -
cdr3_aa: CASSLGRAYEQYF; cdr3_nt: TGTGCCAGCAGTTTGGGCAGGGCCTACGAGCAGTACTTC; v_call: TRBV28; d_call: -; j_call: TRBJ2-7; clone_size: -
cdr3_aa: CASSKGIRDRGEPLAKNIQYF; cdr3_nt: TGTGCCAGCAGCAAAGGTATTAGGGACAGGGGGGAGCCTCTAGCCAAAAACATTCAGTACTTC; v_call: TRBV21-1; d_call: -; j_call: TRBJ2-4; clone_size: -
cdr3_aa: CASSMTAGGGSDTQYF; cdr3_nt: TGTGCCAGTAGTATGACAGCGGGAGGGGGGAGCGATACGCAGTATTTT; v_call: TRBV19; d_call: TRBD2; j_call: TRBJ2-3; clone_size: -
cdr3_aa: CASSFPGAGQSNYGYTF; cdr3_nt: TGTGCCAGCAGTTTCCCTGGGGCGGGACAGTCTAACTATGGCTACACCTTC; v_call: TRBV28; d_call: TRBD1; j_call: TRBJ1-2; clone_size: -
cdr3_aa: CASSDVGGGIQPQHF; cdr3_nt: TGTGCCAGCAGTGACGTAGGAGGGGGAATTCAGCCCCAGCATTTT; v_call: TRBV25-1; d_call: -; j_call: TRBJ1-5; clone_size: -
cdr3_aa: CASHTFGRGVDTEAFF; cdr3_nt: TGTGCCAGTCACACTTTCGGAAGGGGAGTCGACACTGAAGCTTTCTTT; v_call: TRBV19; d_call: -; j_call: TRBJ1-1; clone_size: -
cdr3_aa: CASSLSGGEQPQHF; cdr3_nt: TGTGCCAGCAGTTTATCCGGGGGGGAGCAGCCCCAGCATTTT; v_call: TRBV28; d_call: -; j_call: TRBJ1-5; clone_size: -
cdr3_aa: CASSLKGGGGTAGNTIYF; cdr3_nt: TGTGCCAGCAGCCTAAAAGGGGGAGGCGGGACAGCTGGAAACACCATATATTTT; v_call: TRBV7-9; d_call: TRBD1; j_call: TRBJ1-3; clone_size: -
cdr3_aa: CASTLGQKQETQYF; cdr3_nt: TGTGCCAGCACTCTAGGACAGAAGCAAGAGACCCAGTACTTC; v_call: TRBV28; d_call: -; j_call: TRBJ2-5; clone_size: -
cdr3_aa: CASSPIHGETNTEAFF; cdr3_nt: TGTGCCAGCTCACCTATCCACGGGGAGACCAACACTGAAGCTTTCTTT; v_call: TRBV18; d_call: -; j_call: TRBJ1-1; clone_size: -
cdr3_aa: CASSQENRDSYGYTF; cdr3_nt: TGTGCCAGCAGCCAAGAAAACCGGGACAGCTATGGCTACACCTTC; v_call: TRBV4-2; d_call: TRBD1; j_call: TRBJ1-2; clone_size: few
cdr3_aa: CASSVEPHETSGETQYF; cdr3_nt: TGTGCCAGCAGCGTAGAGCCTCACGAAACTAGCGGGGAGACCCAGTACTTC; v_call: TRBV9; d_call: TRBD2; j_call: TRBJ2-5; clone_size: -
cdr3_aa: CASSLYHEQYF; cdr3_nt: TGCGCCAGCAGCTTATATCACGAGCAGTACTTC; v_call: TRBV5-1; d_call: -; j_call: TRBJ2-7; clone_size: -
cdr3_aa: CASSPGQGGHEQFF; cdr3_nt: TGTGCCAGCAGCCCGGGACAGGGGGGGCATGAGCAGTTCTTC; v_call: TRBV2; d_call: TRBD1; j_call: TRBJ2-1; clone_size: once
cdr3_aa: CASSVTVDRMASGNTIYF; cdr3_nt: TGTGCCAGCAGCGTGACCGTCGACAGGATGGCGTCTGGAAACACCATATATTTT; v_call: TRBV9; d_call: -; j_call: TRBJ1-3; clone_size: few
cdr3_aa: CASSFGQGAGNTIYF; cdr3_nt: TGTGCCAGCAGCTTCGGACAGGGGGCAGGGAACACCATATATTTT; v_call: TRBV7-9; d_call: TRBD1; j_call: TRBJ1-3; clone_size: once
cdr3_aa: CASSFGPAGDQETQYF; cdr3_nt: TGCGCCAGCAGCTTCGGGCCAGCGGGGGACCAAGAGACCCAGTACTTC; v_call: TRBV5-1; d_call: TRBD2; j_call: TRBJ2-5; clone_size: -
cdr3_aa: CASSLAGEGIQYF; cdr3_nt: TGTGCCAGCAGCTTAGCAGGGGAGGGCATTCAGTACTTC; v_call: TRBV7-2; d_call: TRBD2; j_call: TRBJ2-4; clone_size: -
cdr3_aa: CATVDRDRGNQPQHF; cdr3_nt: TGTGCCACCGTCGACCGGGACAGGGGCAATCAGCCCCAGCATTTT; v_call: TRBV28; d_call: TRBD1; j_call: TRBJ1-5; clone_size: few
cdr3_aa: CASSRGQRNTYEQYF; cdr3_nt: TGTGCCAGCTCGCGGGGACAGCGGAACACCTACGAGCAGTACTTC; v_call: TRBV18; d_call: -; j_call: TRBJ2-7; clone_size: -
cdr3_aa: CASSVGSGGNEQYF; cdr3_nt: TGTGCCAGCAGCGTAGGGTCCGGGGGGAACGAGCAGTACTTC; v_call: TRBV9; d_call: TRBD2; j_call: TRBJ2-7; clone_size: -